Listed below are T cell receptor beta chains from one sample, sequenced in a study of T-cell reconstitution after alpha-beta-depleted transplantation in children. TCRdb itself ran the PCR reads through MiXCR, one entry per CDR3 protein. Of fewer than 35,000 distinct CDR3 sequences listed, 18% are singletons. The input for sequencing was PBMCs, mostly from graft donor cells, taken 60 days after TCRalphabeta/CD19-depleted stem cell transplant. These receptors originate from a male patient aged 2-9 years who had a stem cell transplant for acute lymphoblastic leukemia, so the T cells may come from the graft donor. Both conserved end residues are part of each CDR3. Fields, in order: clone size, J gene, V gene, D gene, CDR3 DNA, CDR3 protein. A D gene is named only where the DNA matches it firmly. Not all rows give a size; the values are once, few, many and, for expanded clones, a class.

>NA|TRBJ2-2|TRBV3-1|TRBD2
TGTGCCAGCAGCCAAGAGTGGCCAATACGGATCCCGGGAGGGGCCGGGGAGCTGTTTTTT
CASSQEWPIRIPGGAGELFF
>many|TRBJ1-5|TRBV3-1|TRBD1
TGTGCCAGCAGCCAATGGACAGGGGATCAGCCCCAGCATTTT
CASSQWTGDQPQHF
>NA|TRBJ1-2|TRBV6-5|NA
TGTGCCAGCAGTTACCAACTACTCTATGGCTACACCTTC
CASSYQLLYGYTF
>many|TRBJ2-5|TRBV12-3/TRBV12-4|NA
TGTGCCAGCAGTGCCGGCGGGCTCTCTCTTCAAGAGACCCAGTACTTC
CASSAGGLSLQETQYF
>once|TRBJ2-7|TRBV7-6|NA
TGTGCCAGCAGCTTAGCGCTCTCCGCGGGCTACGAGCAGTACTTC
CASSLALSAGYEQYF
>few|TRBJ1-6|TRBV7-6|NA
TGTGCCAGCAGCCTCGCCTATAATTCACCCCTCCACTTT
CASSLAYNSPLHF
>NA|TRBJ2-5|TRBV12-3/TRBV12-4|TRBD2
TGTGCCAGCAGCTTGGGGACTAGCGGGATACGAGAGACCCAGTACTTC
CASSLGTSGIRETQYF
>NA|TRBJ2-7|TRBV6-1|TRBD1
TGTGCCAGCAGTCTCGGCTCCACGGGACAGGGGGCGCCCGAGCAGTACTTC
CASSLGSTGQGAPEQYF
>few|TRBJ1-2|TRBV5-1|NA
TGCGCCAGCAGCTTGAGTCAGCTCCGAGGCTACACCTTC
CASSLSQLRGYTF
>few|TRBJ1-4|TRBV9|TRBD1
TGTGCCAGCAGCGTCGGGACAGGGATAGAAAAACTGTTTTTT
CASSVGTGIEKLFF
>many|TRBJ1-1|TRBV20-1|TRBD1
TGCAGTGCCCGGACAGGGGTGGCGAACACTGAAGCTTTCTTT
CSARTGVANTEAFF
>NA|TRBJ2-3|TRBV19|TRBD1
TGTGCCAGTAGCCAGGGACAGGGGGCCACAGATACGCAGTATTTT
CASSQGQGATDTQYF
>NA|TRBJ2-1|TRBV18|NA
TGTGCCAGCTCACCATTGTCTGGCGGTGAGCAGTTCTTC
CASSPLSGGEQFF
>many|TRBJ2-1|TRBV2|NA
TGTGCCAGCAGGGACGAGGGATATGAGCAGTTCTTC
CASRDEGYEQFF
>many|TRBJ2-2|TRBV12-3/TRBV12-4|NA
TGTGCCAGCAGTTTCTCCGGCACCGGGGAGCTGTTTTTT
CASSFSGTGELFF
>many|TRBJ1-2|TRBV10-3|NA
TGTGCCATCAGTGATGACAGGAGTGGCTACACCTTC
CAISDDRSGYTF
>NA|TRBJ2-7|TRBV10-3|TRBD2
TGTGCCATCAGTGAGCCCATCCTAGCGGGAGGCCTCTACGAGCAGTACTTC
CAISEPILAGGLYEQYF
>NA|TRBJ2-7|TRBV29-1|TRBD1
TGCAGCGTTGAGGTAGGGGGCCTTACGTACTTC
CSVEVGGLTYF
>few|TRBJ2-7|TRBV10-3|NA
TGTGCCATCAGGCAGGGCCCCTCCTACGAGCAGTACTTC
CAIRQGPSYEQYF
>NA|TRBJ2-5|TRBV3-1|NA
TGTGCCAGCAGCCAAGATGTGTTTCAGGGGGAGACCCAGTACTTC
CASSQDVFQGETQYF
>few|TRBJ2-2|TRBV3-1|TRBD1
TGTGCCAGCAGCCTTAGACAGGGAAACACCGGGGAGCTGTTTTTT
CASSLRQGNTGELFF
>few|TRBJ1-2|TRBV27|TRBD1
TGTGCCAGCAGTTTGGGGGGACAGGGAGGATATGGCTACACCTTC
CASSLGGQGGYGYTF
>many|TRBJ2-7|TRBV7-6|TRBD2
TGTGCCAGCAGCATCGGGGGGGGCGTCTACGAGCAGTACTTC
CASSIGGGVYEQYF
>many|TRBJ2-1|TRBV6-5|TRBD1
TGTGCCAGCAGTTACGGACAGGTATACGATGAGCAGTTCTTC
CASSYGQVYDEQFF
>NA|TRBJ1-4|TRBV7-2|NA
TGTGCCAGCAGCCCCGTAAGGTCAGGAAAACTGTTTTTT
CASSPVRSGKLFF
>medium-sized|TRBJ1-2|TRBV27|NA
TGTGCCAGCAGTTCGGCTGGGTCCCGTGGCTACACCTTC
CASSSAGSRGYTF
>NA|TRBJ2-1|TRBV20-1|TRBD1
TGCAGTGCTAGGGGGACAGAAGGCTACAATGAGCAGTTCTTC
CSARGTEGYNEQFF
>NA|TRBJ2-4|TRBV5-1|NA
TGCGCCAGCAGCTTGGGGGGGGCACAAAACATTCAGTACTTC
CASSLGGAQNIQYF
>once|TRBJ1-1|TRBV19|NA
TGTGCCAGTAGTATCAGGAGGGTTGAATACACTGAAGCTTTCTTT
CASSIRRVEYTEAFF
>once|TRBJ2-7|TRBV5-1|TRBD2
TGCGCCAGCAGCTTACCTAGCGGGAAATACGAGCAGTACTTC
CASSLPSGKYEQYF
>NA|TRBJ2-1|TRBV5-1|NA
TGCGCCAGCAGCTTCGGCCCTACGGGCAATGAGCAGTTCTTC
CASSFGPTGNEQFF
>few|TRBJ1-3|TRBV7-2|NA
TGTGCCAGCAGCTTAGCGGGGGCGGTGGATGGAAACACCATATATTTT
CASSLAGAVDGNTIYF
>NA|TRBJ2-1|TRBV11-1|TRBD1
TGTGCCAGCAGCTTCCGCCCTTTAGGGACAGGGGTCCGATCCTACAATGAGCAGTTCTTC
CASSFRPLGTGVRSYNEQFF
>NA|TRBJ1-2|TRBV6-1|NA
TGTGCCAGCAGTACATCACCTCAAGACCTTCTTTATGGCTACACCTTC
CASSTSPQDLLYGYTF
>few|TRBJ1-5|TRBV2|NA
TGTGCCAGCAGACGGGACGGACTAAATCAGCCCCAGCATTTT
CASRRDGLNQPQHF
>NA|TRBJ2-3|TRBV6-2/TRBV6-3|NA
TGTGCCAGCAGTCTGGACAGAGCGCGCACAGATACGCAGTATTTT
CASSLDRARTDTQYF
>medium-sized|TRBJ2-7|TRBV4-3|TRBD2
TGCGCCAGCAGCCAATTTAGCGGGGGGGCAGACGAGCAGTACTTC
CASSQFSGGADEQYF
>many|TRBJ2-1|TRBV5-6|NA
TGTGCCAGCAGCTTCCCAGGACAAGCCCATGAGCAGTTCTTC
CASSFPGQAHEQFF
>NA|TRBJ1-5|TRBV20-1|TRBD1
TGCAGTGCGGGACAGGGGGGGCAGCCCCAGCATTTT
CSAGQGGQPQHF
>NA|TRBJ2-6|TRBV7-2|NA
TGTGCCAGCAGCCAATGGGAACGGAACTCTGGGGCCAACGTCCTGACTTTC
CASSQWERNSGANVLTF
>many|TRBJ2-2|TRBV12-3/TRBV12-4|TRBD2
TGTGCCAGCAGTTTGGTCCAGCGGGGGGTCTTCACTAACACCGGGGAGCTGTTTTTT
CASSLVQRGVFTNTGELFF
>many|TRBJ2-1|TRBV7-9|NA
TGTGCCAGCAGCTCGAGACAGTACAATGAGCAGTTCTTC
CASSSRQYNEQFF